The present entry profiles one TCR beta chain with its context. Its antigen is unknown. No much larger clone is present one base from it, and per-base qualities are unavailable. This entry comes from a study of OX40 agonist ivuxolimab in advanced cancers. Context from the whole study: Ivuxolimab was a fully human IgG2 agonistic monoclonal antibody targeting the costimulatory receptor OX40 (CD134). Intravenous ivuxolimab was administered to patients every 2 weeks at six dose levels: 0.01, 0.1, 0.3, 1.5, 3 and 10 mg/kg. The point of sequencing TCRbeta in the periphery was to test whether ivuxolimab changed TCR sequence diversity and drove clonal T-cell expansion. Of the roughly 51 dose-escalation patients, hepatocellular carcinoma was present in about 20, melanoma in roughly 15, renal cell carcinoma in 9 and head and neck cancer in 9. The monotherapy dose-escalation portion (N of about 52 patients) of the phase I ivuxolimab trial is reported in the paper. Partial responses were achieved by three dose-escalation patients, of whom one had hepatocellular carcinoma and two had cutaneous melanoma. Patients were allowed to have had prior anti-PD-1, anti-PD-L1 or anti-CTLA-4 therapy, and around 37% of the dose-escalation patients had previously received checkpoint inhibitors. In the dose-escalation cohort, 65% to 85% of patients were male, and the mean age was 60 years with a range of roughly 23 to 79. Beyond this particular receptor, the publication reports: After ivuxolimab, expanded clones were on average more numerous among CD8+ T cells than among CD4+ T cells. Which antigens the clonally expanded peripheral T cells were specific for was not determined. Low levels of normalized T-cell clonal expansion were also shown by some nonresponding patients. At doses of 0.1 to 3.0 mg/kg, clonal expansion of both CD4+ and CD8+ T cells in blood was seen between baseline and week 6. In the 0.1-3.0 mg/kg groups, partial responders had among the lowest normalized peripheral clonal expansion, particularly in CD8+ T cells.

Patients with autoimmune disease history or receiving systemic immunosuppression were excluded from the trial. Peripheral blood for TCR sequencing was drawn from every dose cohort at baseline, at cycle 4 day 1 and at cycle 7 day 1. Samples were obtained from an open-label, multicenter, first-in-human phase I dose-escalation trial of ivuxolimab. Adults with locally advanced or metastatic head and neck squamous cell, hepatocellular, melanoma or renal cell carcinoma were enrolled in the trial. CD4+ and CD8+ T cells were sorted separately from peripheral blood before TCR sequencing. Genomic DNA was isolated from the sorted cells so that the TCRbeta CDR3 region could be sequenced. The immunoSEQ Assay was used to sequence the TCRbeta CDR3 regions. Held by TCRdb, this immuneACCESS table contains in-frame sequences only and omits some clones. Under half of the omission traces to an unresolved V gene where checked; the cause of the rest is unknown. This sample gives about 35,000 clones in total; roughly 84% of them show up just once. 1.5% to 2% of the sample is held by the ten biggest clonotypes.

Measured from the cysteine to the phenylalanine, the CDR3 is 14 residues long. Of the read, only the CDR3 DNA is kept; its 42 bases are in frame from base 1. In the germline V gene, CDR1 corresponds to SGHRS and CDR2 to YFSETQ. Trimming removed 6 bases from V and 3 bases from J; the gene matches leave 5 bases unexplained. The clonotype comes from an adult with an advanced solid tumor such as melanoma, head and neck, liver or kidney cancer. The sequence is built from TRBV5-1 and TRBJ2-2; 7 nucleotides in the junction match TRBD2. The material was CD4+ or CD8+ T cells sorted from blood, obtained in a trial of the OX40 agonist ivuxolimab. The bases are TGCGCCAGCACCCCCAGCGGGGACACCGGGGAGCTGTTTTTT. It specifies CASTPSGDTGELFF.